Below are 23 T cell receptor beta chains sequenced from a single sample in a study of T cell repertoires in aging, cancer and after chemotherapy. A mixed TRB-A/B primer pool amplified rearranged TRB by multiplex touch-down PCR. Via MiXCR, TCRdb re-called the multiplex PCR reads, giving one row per CDR3 protein. The table shows about 1,300 distinct CDR3 sequences, with nearly 25% occurring only once. Amplification of TCR beta used genomic DNA extracted from peripheral blood. Sequencing input: blood. The receptors shown here come from a human donor in good health.

This clonotype is deemed medium-sized. The rearrangement uses TRBV18 and TRBJ1-1, with a weak D call TRBD1 (5 bases). V lost 4 bases and J lost 8, with 11 bases in between. The CDR3 consists of 12 residues. Per germline, CDR1 KGHSH and CDR2 LQKENI. The CDR3 protein is CASSLLQEEAFF. The CDR3 nucleotides are TGTGCCAGCTCACTCCTACAGGAAGAAGCTTTCTTT.

The rearrangement uses TRBV7-9 and TRBJ2-5, with TRBD2 as a possible D gene (5 bases). Germline assignment: CDR1 SEHNR and CDR2 FQNEAQ (reference sequence). The CDR3 has 14 amino acids. The V end was cut by 1 base, the J end by 5 bases, with 11 bases between. CDR3 loop: CASSLGFSVETQYF. CDR3 DNA: TGTGCCAGCAGCTTAGGGTTTAGCGTGGAGACCCAGTACTTC.

The table lists this clonotype with a few counts. The CDR3 protein is CASSPALSLYYGYTF. The CDR3 DNA follows: TGTGCCAGCAGCCCAGCCCTCAGCTTGTACTATGGCTACACCTTC. V usage is TRBV27 and J usage is TRBJ1-2; D not resolved. This CDR3 spans 15 amino acids. Germline loops: CDR1 MNHEY, CDR2 SMNVEV (reference sequence). Trimming shortened V by 6 bases and J by 3 bases, and 17 bases separated the two germline ends.

The table lists this clonotype with a few counts. This chain connects TRBV4-2 to TRBJ1-3, with unresolved D. From germline, CDR1 is LGHNA and CDR2 YNFKEQ. There are 12 residues in the CDR3. V lost 2 bases and J 6 bases, leaving 5 bases between the germline ends. As DNA, the CDR3 is TGTGCCAGCAGCCAACCCCCAAACACCATATATTTT. Protein product: CASSQPPNTIYF.

This clonotype was seen a handful of times. This sequence joins TRBV7-9 and TRBJ2-2; D is possibly TRBD2 (6 bases). The CDR3 consists of 14 residues. Germline loops: CDR1 SEHNR, CDR2 FQNEAQ (reference sequence). V gave up 1 base and J gave up 4 bases, with 7 bases separating them. The DNA of the CDR3 is TGTGCCAGCAGCTTAGTCGGGGGCACCGGGGAGCTGTTTTTT. Translated: CASSLVGGTGELFF.

The chain couples TRBV5-4 to TRBJ2-3; the D is unclear. Germline V gene lookup returns CDR1 SGHNT and CDR2 YYREEE (reference sequence). The V end was cut by 4 bases, the J end by 0 bases, with 18 bases between. The CDR3 consists of 17 residues. In DNA, the CDR3 is TGTGCCAGCAGCCAAGTAGGCGGCGGCCGTAGCACAGATACGCAGTATTTT. Its translation: CASSQVGGGRSTDTQYF.

By sample share, this clonotype is medium-sized. J is TRBJ2-2 and V is TRBV6-2 or TRBV6-3, with 7 nucleotides matching TRBD2. The CDR3 sequence is 15 residues long. V shed 7 bases, J shed 5 bases, and the junction held 10 bases outside the gene matches. Germline V gene sequence: CDR1 MNHEY, CDR2 SVGEGT. The CDR3 region is CASISGNWRTGELFF. The CDR3 bases are TGTGCCAGCATAAGCGGGAATTGGCGGACCGGGGAGCTGTTTTTT.

By frequency in the sample, this clonotype is large. The chain has TRBV6-1 and TRBJ2-1, with 7 positions matching TRBD1. CDR3 length: 13 amino acids. Looked up from germline, CDR1 is MNHNS and CDR2 is SASEGT. V dropped 10 bases and J dropped 5; count of bases not matched to a gene: 8. DNA of the CDR3: TGTGCCACAGGAAGACAGGGTGACAATGAGCAGTTCTTC. Translation gives CATGRQGDNEQFF.

This clonotype is labeled as medium-sized. The chain has TRBV10-3 and TRBJ2-3; 9 nucleotides line up with TRBD2. Germline V gives CDR1 ENHRY, CDR2 SYGVKD. V gave up 2 bases and J gave up 4 bases; unmatched junction bases: 7. CDR3 length: 16 residues. The CDR3 nucleotides are TGTGCCATCAGTGAGACAGCGGGAGGAGGGTCAGATACGCAGTATTTT. Translated: CAISETAGGGSDTQYF.

The chain has TRBV20-1 and TRBJ1-1; D remains unclear. The CDR3 sequence is 12 residues long. Looked up from germline, CDR1 is DFQATT and CDR2 is SNEGSKA (reference sequence). Trimming took off 3 bases at V and 3 bases at J, with 8 bases between the two ends. The CDR3 DNA sequence: TGCAGTGCTAGCACGGGAGACACTGAAGCTTTCTTT. Amino acids: CSASTGDTEAFF.

The chain links TRBV20-1 to TRBJ1-4, with D possibly being TRBD1 (6 bases). Germline loops: CDR1 DFQATT, CDR2 SNEGSKA (reference sequence). The V end was cut by 4 bases, the J end by 8 bases, with 11 bases between. The CDR3 covers 12 residues. The CDR3 spells CSATYRAEKLFF. CDR3 coding DNA: TGCAGTGCTACATACAGGGCGGAAAAACTGTTTTTT.

The V and J genes are TRBV7-2 and TRBJ2-5; D remains unclear. V was shortened by 5 bases and J by 3 bases, with 13 bases between the two germline ends. CDR1 and CDR2 (germline): SGHTA, FQGNSA. The CDR3 is made up of 14 amino acids. In DNA form, the CDR3 reads TGTGCCAGCAGCCTCCTTAGCAATAAAGAGACCCAGTACTTC. This translates into CASSLLSNKETQYF.

This clonotype rates as medium-sized. The J gene is TRBJ1-5, the V gene TRBV6-5; D remains unclear. The CDR3 covers 15 residues. V lost 6 bases and J lost 4, with 16 bases in between. Looked up from germline, CDR1 is MNHEY and CDR2 is SVGAGI. For the CDR3, the DNA is TGTGCCAGCAGACGACACTCAGGAGTAAATCAGCCCCAGCATTTT. It translates to CASRRHSGVNQPQHF.

The J gene is TRBJ2-3, the V gene TRBV5-1, with D unresolved. The CDR3 spans 14 residues. V gave up 2 bases and J gave up 4 bases, with 11 bases separating them. CDR1 is SGHRS and CDR2 is YFSETQ in the germline V gene. The CDR3 reads CASSFKGPADTQYF. The CDR3 nucleotides read TGCGCCAGCAGCTTTAAGGGTCCGGCAGATACGCAGTATTTT.

This clonotype was counted only a few times. This chain connects TRBV6-6 to TRBJ1-1; D remains unclear. The V gene lost 3 bases and the J gene lost 3 bases, with 8 bases spanning the gap. Germline V gives CDR1 MNHNY, CDR2 SVGAGI (reference sequence). The CDR3 runs to 13 residues. The CDR3 coding sequence is TGTGCCAGCAGTTATGGCCAGTACACTGAAGCTTTCTTT. Translation gives CASSYGQYTEAFF.

The gene calls are TRBV11-2 and TRBJ2-7, with no clear D. The CDR3 spans 11 residues. From germline, CDR1 is SGHAT and CDR2 FQNNGV. V gave up 10 bases and J gave up 2 bases, with 9 bases separating them. CDR3 in DNA: TGTGCCACCGGGCAGACCTACGAGCAGTACTTC. Its protein product is CATGQTYEQYF. Full variable domain (outside the CDR3, taken from reference TRBV11-2 and TRBJ2-7): EAGVAQSPRYKIIEKRQSVAFWCNPISGHATLYWYQQILGQGPKLLIQFQNNGVVDDSQLPKDRFSAERLKGVDSTLKIQPAKLEDSAVYLCATGQTYEQYFGPGTRLTVT.

Judged by abundance, this clonotype is medium-sized. The chain links TRBV19 to TRBJ1-2; the D is unclear. Trimming removed 5 bases from V and 8 bases from J, with 12 bases in between. The CDR3 length is 12 residues. In germline, CDR1 is LNHDA, CDR2 SQIVND (reference sequence). The CDR3 DNA reads TGTGCCAGTAGTTTCGGCAATGTAGGCTACACCTTC. Its translation is CASSFGNVGYTF. Complete variable domain (other parts from reference TRBV19 and TRBJ1-2): DGGITQSPKYLFRKEGQNVTLSCEQNLNHDAMYWYRQDPGQGLRLIYYSQIVNDFQKGDIAEGYSVSREKKESFPLTVTSAQKNPTAFYLCASSFGNVGYTFGSGTRLTVV.

The V gene is TRBV7-9, the J gene TRBJ1-1, with TRBD1 matching over 10 bases. This CDR3 comprises 14 residues. J was trimmed by 0 bases and V by 9 bases; bases with no gene match: 4. Germline CDR1 is SEHNR and CDR2 is FQNEAQ (reference sequence). CDR3 amino acids: CASRTGGMNTEAFF. The CDR3 DNA follows: TGTGCCAGTCGGACAGGGGGTATGAACACTGAAGCTTTCTTT.

By share, this clonotype counts as large (0.1 to 1%). The rearrangement links TRBV6-5 to TRBJ2-5; 8 bases are a match to TRBD2. The CDR3 runs 17 residues. Germline CDR1 MNHEY, CDR2 SVGAGI. J gave up 4 bases and V 0 bases, and 10 bases lay outside the gene matches. In DNA, the CDR3 is TGTGCCAGCAGTTACTCGAGTTCGAGCGGGAGTGGAGAGACCCAGTACTTC. Amino acids: CASSYSSSSGSGETQYF.

As regards this clonotype: A clone one base away is much larger, so this may be a read error. The J gene is TRBJ2-5, the V gene TRBV5-4, with unresolved D. Per the germline V gene, CDR1 is SGHNT and CDR2 is YYREEE (reference sequence). V was pared by 2 bases and J by 3 bases, with 8 bases between. The CDR3 is 13 amino acids. In DNA form, the CDR3 reads TGTGCCAGCAGCTTTGCCCAGAAAGAGACCCAGTACTTC. Translation gives CASSFAQKETQYF.

CDR3 protein: CASRVSSYEQYV. CDR3 DNA: TGTGCCAGCAGGGTAAGCTCCTACGAGCAGTACGTC. The chain links TRBV2 to TRBJ2-7; no firm D call. Per the germline V gene, CDR1 is SNHLY and CDR2 is FYNNEI. The CDR3 has 12 residues. Between the trimmed V and J ends, which lost 6 bases and 0 bases, there was a span of 6 bases.

This rearrangement joins TRBV2 to TRBJ2-1; possible D gene TRBD2, 6 bases. Germline V CDR1 and CDR2: SNHLY, FYNNEI. The germline V and J ends were trimmed by 2 bases and 5 bases, with 7 bases remaining between them. This CDR3 has 13 residues. The CDR3 loop reads CASSEWTNNEQFF. As DNA, the CDR3 is TGTGCCAGCAGTGAATGGACTAACAATGAGCAGTTCTTC.

The chain recombines TRBV7-9 with TRBJ2-1, with D perhaps TRBD2 (6 bases). Per germline, CDR1 SEHNR and CDR2 FQNEAQ (reference sequence). V gave up 5 bases and J gave up 15 bases, with 23 bases separating them. The CDR3 runs 14 residues. CDR3 protein: CASSPIATSGDLFF. The CDR3 DNA follows: TGTGCCAGCAGCCCGATAGCGACTAGTGGTGATCTGTTCTTC.